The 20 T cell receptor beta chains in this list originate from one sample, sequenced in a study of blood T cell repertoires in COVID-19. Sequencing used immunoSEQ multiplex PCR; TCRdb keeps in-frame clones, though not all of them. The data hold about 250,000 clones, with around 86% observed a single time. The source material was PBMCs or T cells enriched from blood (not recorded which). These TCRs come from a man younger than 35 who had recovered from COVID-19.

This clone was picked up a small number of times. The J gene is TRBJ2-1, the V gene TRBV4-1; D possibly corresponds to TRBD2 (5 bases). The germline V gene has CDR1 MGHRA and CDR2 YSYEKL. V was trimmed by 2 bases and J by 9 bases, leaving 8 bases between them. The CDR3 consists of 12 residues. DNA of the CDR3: TGCGCCAGCAGCCAACCTAGCATTGAGCAGTTCTTC. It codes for CASSQPSIEQFF.

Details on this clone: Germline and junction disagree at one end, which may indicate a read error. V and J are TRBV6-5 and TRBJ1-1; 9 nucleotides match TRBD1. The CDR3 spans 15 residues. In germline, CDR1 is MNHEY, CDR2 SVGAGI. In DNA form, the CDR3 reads TGTGCCAGCTCGATTTACGGGACAGGGAACGCTGAAGCTTTCTTT. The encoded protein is CASSIYGTGNAEAFF.

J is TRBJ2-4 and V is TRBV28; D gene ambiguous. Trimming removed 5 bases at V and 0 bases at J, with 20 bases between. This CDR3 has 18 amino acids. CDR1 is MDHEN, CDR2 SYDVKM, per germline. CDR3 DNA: TGTGCCAGCAGTATCTCGTGGCGGTGGCGACTAGCCAAAAACATTCAGTACTTC. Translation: CASSISWRWRLAKNIQYF.

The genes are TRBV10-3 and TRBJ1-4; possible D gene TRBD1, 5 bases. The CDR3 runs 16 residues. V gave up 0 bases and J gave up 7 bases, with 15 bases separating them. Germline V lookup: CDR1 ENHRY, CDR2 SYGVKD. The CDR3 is CAISESLQGGREKLFF. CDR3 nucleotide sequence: TGTGCCATCAGTGAGTCGCTGCAGGGAGGCCGTGAAAAACTGTTTTTT.

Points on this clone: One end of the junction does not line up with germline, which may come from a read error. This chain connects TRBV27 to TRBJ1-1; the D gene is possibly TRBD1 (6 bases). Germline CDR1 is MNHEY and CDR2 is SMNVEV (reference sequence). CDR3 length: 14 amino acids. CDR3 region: CASSLYQGNAEAFF. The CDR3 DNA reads TGTGCCAGCAGTTTATACCAGGGGAACGCTGAAGCTTTCTTT.

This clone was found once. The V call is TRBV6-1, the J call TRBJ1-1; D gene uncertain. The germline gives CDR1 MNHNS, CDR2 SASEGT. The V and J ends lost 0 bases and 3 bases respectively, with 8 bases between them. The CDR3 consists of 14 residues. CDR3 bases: TGTGCCAGCAGTGAAGCTCCAGGCCACACTGAAGCTTTCTTT. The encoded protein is CASSEAPGHTEAFF.

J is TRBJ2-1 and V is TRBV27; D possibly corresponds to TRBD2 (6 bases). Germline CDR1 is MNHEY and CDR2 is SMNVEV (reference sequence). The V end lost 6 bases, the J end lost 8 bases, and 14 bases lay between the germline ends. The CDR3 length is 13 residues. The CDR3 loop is CASSLAGGDEQFF. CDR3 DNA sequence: TGTGCCAGCAGCCTAGCCGGGGGAGATGAGCAGTTCTTC.

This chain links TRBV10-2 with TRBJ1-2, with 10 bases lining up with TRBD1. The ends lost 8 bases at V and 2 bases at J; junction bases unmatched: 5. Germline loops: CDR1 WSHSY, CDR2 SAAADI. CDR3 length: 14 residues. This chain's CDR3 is CASGTGVGNYGYTF. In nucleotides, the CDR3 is TGCGCCAGCGGGACAGGGGTCGGGAACTATGGCTACACCTTC.

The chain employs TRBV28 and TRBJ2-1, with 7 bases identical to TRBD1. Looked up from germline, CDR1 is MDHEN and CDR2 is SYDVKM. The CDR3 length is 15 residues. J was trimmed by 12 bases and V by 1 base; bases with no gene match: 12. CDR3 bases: TGTGCCAGCAGTTTATCCCCGGGACAGTTGAGGGGGCAGTTCTTC. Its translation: CASSLSPGQLRGQFF.

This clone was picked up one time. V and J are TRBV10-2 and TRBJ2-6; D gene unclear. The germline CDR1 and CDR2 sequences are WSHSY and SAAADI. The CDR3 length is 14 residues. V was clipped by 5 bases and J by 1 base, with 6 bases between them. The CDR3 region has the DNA TGCGCCAGCAGTCTTACTTCTGGGGCCAACGTCCTGACTTTC. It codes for CASSLTSGANVLTF.

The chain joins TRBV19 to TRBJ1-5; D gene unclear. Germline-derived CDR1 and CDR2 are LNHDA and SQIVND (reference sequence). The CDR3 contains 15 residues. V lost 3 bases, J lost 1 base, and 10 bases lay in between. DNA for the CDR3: TGTGCCAGTAGTATTGGAGGGTTGAGCAATCAGCCCCAGCATTTT. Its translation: CASSIGGLSNQPQHF.

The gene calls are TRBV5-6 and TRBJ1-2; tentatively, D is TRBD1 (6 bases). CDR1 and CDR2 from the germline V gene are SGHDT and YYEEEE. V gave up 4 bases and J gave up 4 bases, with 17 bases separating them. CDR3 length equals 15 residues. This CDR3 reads CASSAHGQPIYGYTF. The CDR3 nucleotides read TGTGCCAGCAGCGCACACGGACAGCCCATCTATGGCTACACCTTC.

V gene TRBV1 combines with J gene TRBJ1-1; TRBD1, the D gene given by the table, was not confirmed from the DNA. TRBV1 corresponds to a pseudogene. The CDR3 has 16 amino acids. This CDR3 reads CTSSQPGTGGGTEAFF. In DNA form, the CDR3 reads TGCACCAGCAGCCAACCCGGGACAGGGGGGGGGACTGAAGCTTTCTTT.

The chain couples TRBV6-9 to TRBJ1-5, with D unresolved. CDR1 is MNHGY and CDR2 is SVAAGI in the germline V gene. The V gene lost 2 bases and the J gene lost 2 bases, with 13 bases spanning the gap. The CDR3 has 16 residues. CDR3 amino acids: CASSYPIRGGNQPQHF. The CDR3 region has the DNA TGTGCCAGCAGTTATCCCATTCGGGGAGGCAATCAGCCCCAGCATTTT.

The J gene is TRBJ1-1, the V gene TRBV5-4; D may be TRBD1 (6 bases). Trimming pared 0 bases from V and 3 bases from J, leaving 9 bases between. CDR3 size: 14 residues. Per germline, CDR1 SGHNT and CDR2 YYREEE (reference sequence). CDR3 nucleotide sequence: TGTGCCAGCAGCTTGGACGGGGGGCACACTGAAGCTTTCTTT. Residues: CASSLDGGHTEAFF.

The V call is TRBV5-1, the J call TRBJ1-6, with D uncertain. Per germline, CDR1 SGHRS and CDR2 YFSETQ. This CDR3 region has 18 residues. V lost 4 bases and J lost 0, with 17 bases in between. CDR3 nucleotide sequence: TGCGCCAGCAGCATAACAGTGAGCTCTGGCTCCTATAATTCACCCCTCCACTTT. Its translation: CASSITVSSGSYNSPLHF.

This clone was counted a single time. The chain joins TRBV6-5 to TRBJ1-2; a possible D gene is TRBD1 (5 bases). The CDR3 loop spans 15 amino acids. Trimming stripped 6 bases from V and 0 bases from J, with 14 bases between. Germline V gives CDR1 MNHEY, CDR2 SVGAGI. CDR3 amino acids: CASRTGTGANYGYTF. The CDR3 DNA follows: TGTGCCAGCAGAACGGGGACTGGGGCTAACTATGGCTACACCTTC.

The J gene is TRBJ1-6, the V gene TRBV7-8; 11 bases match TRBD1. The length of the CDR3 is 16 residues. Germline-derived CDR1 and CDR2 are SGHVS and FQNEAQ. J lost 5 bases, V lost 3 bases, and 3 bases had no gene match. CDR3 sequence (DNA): TGTGCCAGCAGCTTTCTGGACAGGGGGCATAATTCACCCCTCCACTTT. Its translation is CASSFLDRGHNSPLHF.

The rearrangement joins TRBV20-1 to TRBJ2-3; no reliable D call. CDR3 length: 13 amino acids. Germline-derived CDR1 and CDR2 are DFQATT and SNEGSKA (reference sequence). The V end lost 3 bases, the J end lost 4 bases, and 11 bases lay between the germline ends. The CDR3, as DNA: TGCAGTGCTAGTTGGAGCGTCGCAGATACGCAGTATTTT. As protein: CSASWSVADTQYF.

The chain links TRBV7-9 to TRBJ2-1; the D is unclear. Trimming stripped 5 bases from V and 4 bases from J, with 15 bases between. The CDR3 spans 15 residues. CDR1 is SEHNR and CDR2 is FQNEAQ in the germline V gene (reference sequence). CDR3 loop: CASSLSEAPYNEQFF. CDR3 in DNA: TGTGCCAGCAGCCTCTCCGAGGCCCCGTACAATGAGCAGTTCTTC.